Below, 24 T cell receptor beta chains from the same sample are listed, as sequenced in a study of identical twins. TCRdb re-analysed the 5' RACE reads in MiXCR, keeping a single row per CDR3 protein. The sample records around 340,000 distinct CDR3 sequences, approximately 13% being singletons. Separately, the same data were catalogued under a study of yellow fever vaccine responses in identical twins.

The sequenced material came from CD8+ T cells sorted from blood. The receptor source for this set is a young woman in good health.

This clonotype was picked up a small number of times. This chain links TRBV25-1 with TRBJ2-1; D is unresolved. The CDR3 loop spans 12 amino acids. Trimming pared 3 bases from V and 10 bases from J, leaving 10 bases between. The germline CDR1 and CDR2 sequences are MGHDK and SYGVNS. This CDR3 is CASSDSFLEQFF. The CDR3 nucleotides read TGTGCCAGCAGTGATTCATTCCTCGAGCAGTTCTTC.

This clonotype has ten or more counts. The chain uses TRBV7-8 and TRBJ2-1; D possibly uses TRBD1 or TRBD2 (5 bases each). The CDR3 totals 14 residues. Trimming shortened V by 1 base and J by 5 bases, and 9 bases separated the two germline ends. Germline loops: CDR1 SGHVS, CDR2 FQNEAQ. The CDR3 region is CASSLGGEHNEQFF. The CDR3, as DNA: TGTGCCAGCAGCTTAGGAGGGGAGCACAATGAGCAGTTCTTC.

This clonotype was seen only a few times. V is TRBV3-1 and J is TRBJ2-1; D not certain. With 0 bases removed from V and 8 bases from J, the gap between germline ends came to 11 bases. Per the germline V gene, CDR1 is LGHDT and CDR2 is YNNKEL (reference sequence). The CDR3 consists of 14 residues. The CDR3 DNA is TGTGCCAGCAGCCAAGAGAATCTTAGGGATGAGCAGTTCTTC. Its translation: CASSQENLRDEQFF.

This clonotype has at least ten counts. The chain employs TRBV4-2 and TRBJ2-7; D unclear. CDR1 LGHNA and CDR2 YNFKEQ come from the germline V gene. V lost 4 bases and J lost 2, with 6 bases in between. The CDR3 covers 12 residues. CDR3 nucleotides: TGTGCCAGCAGCCCCCTCCCCTACGAGCAGTACTTC. Protein: CASSPLPYEQYF.

There are many counts of this clonotype. CDR3 bases: TGCGCCAGCAGCCAAGATAGTGGGGGCCGCTCCTACAATGAGCAGTTCTTC. Encoded protein: CASSQDSGGRSYNEQFF. The chain couples TRBV4-1 to TRBJ2-1; D perhaps matches TRBD1 (6 bases). The CDR3 spans 17 residues. V lost 0 bases, J lost 0 bases, and 12 bases lay in between. Germline CDR1 and CDR2: MGHRA and YSYEKL.

Only a few counts were recorded for this clonotype. This chain uses TRBV4-1 with TRBJ2-1, with 8 bases lining up with TRBD2. The trim removed 6 bases at V and 8 bases at J, leaving 12 bases unmatched. Germline-derived CDR1 and CDR2 are MGHRA and YSYEKL. The CDR3 is 15 amino acids. The CDR3 region is CASSQSERGSDEQFF. The CDR3 coding sequence is TGCGCCAGCAGTCAAAGTGAGCGGGGGTCCGATGAGCAGTTCTTC.

This clonotype was detected only a few times. The CDR3 sequence: CASSGPSGTAENIQYF. The CDR3 DNA follows: TGTGCCAGCAGTGGTCCCTCCGGGACAGCAGAAAACATTCAGTACTTC. The chain combines TRBV6-1 with TRBJ2-4; 7 bases fit TRBD1. The germline CDR1 and CDR2 sequences are MNHNS and SASEGT. V shed 4 bases and J 5 bases; nucleotides not matched to a gene: 11. The CDR3 is 16 amino acids.

The V call is TRBV11-2, the J call TRBJ2-5, with 9 bases matching TRBD2. V shed 5 bases and J 5 bases; nucleotides not matched to a gene: 9. CDR1 and CDR2 from the germline V gene are SGHAT and FQNNGV. This CDR3 has 15 residues. The CDR3 nucleotides are TGTGCCAGCAGCCCAATCAGGACTAGCGAGGAGACCCAGTACTTC. This codes for CASSPIRTSEETQYF.

This clonotype was seen a handful of times. The chain is built from TRBV5-1 and TRBJ2-5; D remains unclear. CDR1 is SGHRS and CDR2 is YFSETQ in the germline V gene. Deletions cut 1 base from V and 5 bases from J, with 12 bases between. The CDR3 loop spans 14 amino acids. CDR3 sequence reads: CASSLSSWIETQYF. Here the CDR3 DNA reads TGCGCCAGCAGCTTGAGTTCCTGGATCGAGACCCAGTACTTC.

This clonotype appeared a few times. The chain carries TRBV29-1 and TRBJ2-1, with D tentatively TRBD2 (5 bases). The germline V gene encodes CDR1 SQVTM and CDR2 ANQGSEA. V lost 4 bases to trimming and J lost 0 bases, with 13 bases between them. The CDR3 consists of 15 residues. For the CDR3, the DNA is TGCAGCGTTGGGTCAGCGGCCAGCTCCTACAATGAGCAGTTCTTC. Its protein is CSVGSAASSYNEQFF.

This clonotype was counted ten times or more. CDR3 DNA sequence: TGTGCCAGCAGCTTAATTGGGAATGAGCAGTTCTTC. Amino acid sequence: CASSLIGNEQFF. The genes are TRBV7-8 and TRBJ2-1; no clear D. Looked up from germline, CDR1 is SGHVS and CDR2 is FQNEAQ. The CDR3 loop spans 12 amino acids. The V and J ends lost 2 bases and 7 bases respectively, with 6 bases between them.

This clonotype was seen many times. The rearrangement links TRBV5-1 to TRBJ2-2; D not resolved. This CDR3 region has 16 residues. The V end lost 2 bases, the J end lost 0 bases, and 11 bases lay between the germline ends. Germline V gene sequence: CDR1 SGHRS, CDR2 YFSETQ. CDR3 residues: CASSFRATPNTGELFF. The DNA for the CDR3 is TGCGCCAGCAGCTTCCGGGCTACTCCGAACACCGGGGAGCTGTTTTTT. The whole variable domain, filled in from reference TRBV5-1 and TRBJ2-2, reads KAGVTQTPRYLIKTRGQQVTLSCSPISGHRSVSWYQQTPGQGLQFLFEYFSETQRNKGNFPGRFSGRQFSNSRSEMNVSTLELGDSALYLCASSFRATPNTGELFFGEGSRLTVL.

This clonotype was picked up many times. V is TRBV29-1 and J is TRBJ2-3, with D unclear. Germline V gene sequence: CDR1 SQVTM, CDR2 ANQGSEA. The V end was cut by 1 base, the J end by 0 bases, with 14 bases between. The CDR3 contains 16 residues. CDR3 DNA sequence: TGCAGCGTTGAAGTCAGCGAACCCCCTAGCACAGATACGCAGTATTTT. Its translation is CSVEVSEPPSTDTQYF.

A few counts support this clonotype. The chain is built from TRBV10-1 and TRBJ2-1; TRBD1 or TRBD2 may be the D gene (5 bases each). From germline, CDR1 is WNHNN and CDR2 SYGVQD (reference sequence). V gave up 3 bases and J gave up 3 bases, with 9 bases separating them. CDR3 length: 14 amino acids. The CDR3 DNA reads TGCGCCAGCAGTGAAGGGGAGATCTACAATGAGCAGTTCTTC. Translation gives CASSEGEIYNEQFF.

V is TRBV3-1 and J is TRBJ1-2; unclear D gene. Trimming cost V 4 bases and J 7 bases, with 16 bases left between them. The V gene's germline CDR1 is LGHDT and CDR2 YNNKEL (reference sequence). The CDR3 is made up of 14 amino acids. Here the CDR3 reads CASSPRYAFSGYTF. The CDR3 DNA is TGTGCCAGCAGCCCACGGTACGCGTTTAGTGGCTACACCTTC.

This chain connects TRBV24-1 to TRBJ1-5; tentative D call: TRBD1 (6 bases). There are 15 residues in the CDR3. With 3 bases removed from V and 6 bases from J, the gap between germline ends came to 14 bases. CDR1 is KGHDR and CDR2 is SFDVKD in the germline V gene. The CDR3 region has the DNA TGTGCCACCAGTGATGGGTGGGGGGCAGGTCAGCCCCAGCATTTT. Protein: CATSDGWGAGQPQHF.

This clonotype was seen a handful of times. The CDR3 reads CASSKLGAEVGSPLHF. CDR3 DNA sequence: TGTGCCAGCAGCAAGTTAGGGGCGGAGGTCGGATCACCCCTCCACTTT. The rearrangement uses TRBV7-8 and TRBJ1-6, with D perhaps matching TRBD1 (5 bases). This CDR3 has 16 residues. V was pared by 5 bases and J by 10 bases, with 21 bases between. The germline CDR1 and CDR2 sequences are SGHVS and FQNEAQ.

The chain couples TRBV10-1 to TRBJ2-1; TRBD2 matches 13 bases. The CDR3 spans 21 residues. Per the germline V gene, CDR1 is WNHNN and CDR2 is SYGVQD (reference sequence). V lost 5 bases, J lost 0 bases, and 16 bases stayed unmatched. The CDR3 DNA follows: TGCGCCAGCAGTCACCATCTACGACTAGCGGGGGGCCGGAGCTCCTACAATGAGCAGTTCTTC. Protein product: CASSHHLRLAGGRSSYNEQFF.

V is TRBV9 and J is TRBJ2-1, with TRBD2 identical over 8 bases. The J segment lost 7 bases and the V segment lost 0 bases, leaving 9 bases of the junction unmatched. Looked up from germline, CDR1 is SGDLS and CDR2 is YYNGEE. CDR3 length equals 16 residues. CDR3 bases: TGTGCCAGCAGCGTAGAACCGGGACTAGTACGTAATGAGCAGTTCTTC. Translating it yields CASSVEPGLVRNEQFF.

The chain is built from TRBV10-2 and TRBJ1-2; no definite D call. CDR3 size: 14 residues. Germline V CDR1 and CDR2: WSHSY, SAAADI. V was cut by 3 bases and J by 4 bases, with 12 bases left in between. The CDR3: CASSDTGASYGYTF. The CDR3 DNA follows: TGCGCCAGCAGTGACACGGGTGCCTCCTATGGCTACACCTTC.

CDR3 sequence (DNA): TGTGCCAGCGAGTTACAGGGGGCACGCACAGATACGCAGTATTTT. It is translated as CASELQGARTDTQYF. The J gene is TRBJ2-3, the V gene TRBV2; 9 bases agree with TRBD1. V shed 8 bases and J 1 base; nucleotides not matched to a gene: 7. The CDR3 contains 15 residues. CDR1 and CDR2 from the germline V gene are SNHLY and FYNNEI.

The table lists this clonotype with a few counts. The chain is built from TRBV9 and TRBJ1-2, with 7 bases fitting TRBD1. The CDR3 has 15 amino acids. V gave up 1 base and J gave up 6 bases; unmatched junction bases: 9. Germline loops: CDR1 SGDLS, CDR2 YYNGEE. CDR3 region: CASSVLEGALDGYTF. CDR3 coding DNA: TGTGCCAGCAGCGTACTGGAGGGGGCATTAGATGGCTACACCTTC.

CDR3 sequence (DNA): TGCGCCAGCAGCCTCTCAGCGGGACTTGGCGAGCAGTACTTC. Translating gives CASSLSAGLGEQYF. The chain combines TRBV4-1 with TRBJ2-7; 7 bases fit TRBD2. V lost 4 bases, J lost 6 bases, and 9 bases stayed unmatched. Per germline, CDR1 MGHRA and CDR2 YSYEKL. The CDR3 loop spans 14 amino acids.

In its sample, this clonotype was seen many times. V gene TRBV4-1 combines with J gene TRBJ2-3; weak D call: TRBD2 (6 bases). Germline values: CDR1 MGHRA, CDR2 YSYEKL. The CDR3 extends over 15 amino acids. Trimming stripped 0 bases from V and 7 bases from J, with 14 bases between. CDR3 residues: CASSQDLGAGYTQYF. CDR3 coding DNA: TGCGCCAGCAGCCAAGATCTAGGGGCGGGATATACGCAGTATTTT.